The clone carrying this T cell receptor beta chain turned up a few times. Its antigen is currently unknown. This sample is part of a study of blood T cells in healthy people across ages. Overall study context: Per two T cells, template switching captured roughly one barcoded beta molecule. Findings of the study overall: It was the long-lived donors that had more naive CD4+ cells and higher diversity than aged donors. Changes seen in expanded clonotypes were possibly confounded by donor CMV status left unknown.

With a J-beta primer mix and a sample-barcoded 5' primer, a second PCR ran about 6 to 11 cycles. Through a template-switch adaptor with 12 random nucleotides, each cDNA molecule received a tag. TCRdb analysed the 5' RACE reads with MiXCR anew, one entry per CDR3 protein. The table includes over a million distinct CDR3 sequences, 40% to 45% detected once. Germline V gene sequence: CDR1 MNHNS, CDR2 SASEGT. The CDR3 is 16 residues long. With 10 bases clipped from V and 1 base from J, the junction kept 15 bases outside the gene matches. The chain uses TRBV6-1 and TRBJ2-7; 8 bases line up with TRBD2. This TCR was recovered from an older woman in good health. Sequenced: blood. In DNA, the CDR3 is TGTGCCACCTCCCGGGGATCGGGGGGGAAATCCTACGAGCAGTACTTC. Protein: CATSRGSGGKSYEQYF.